Listed below are T cell receptor beta chains from one sample, sequenced in a study of blood T cell repertoires in COVID-19. Clones were sequenced by immunoSEQ multiplex PCR, and TCRdb holds only the in-frame ones, with some missing. The sample lists some 380,000 clones; roughly four fifths were seen once. Sequenced sample: peripheral blood. The receptors were gathered from a human donor with acute or convalescent COVID-19. The donor label of this sample is uncertain. Each CDR3 is given with its conserved first and last residue. Each record gives: J gene, CDR3 length, clone size, V gene, CDR3 protein. The size field is filled for only some rows; it gives once, few, many or a size class.

>TRBJ1-2|14|once|TRBV12-5
CASGFYPSGYGYTF
>TRBJ1-1|11|.|TRBV27
CASSLGGETFF
>TRBJ2-3|17|.|TRBV6-4
CASLSLEAGGPPDTQYF
>TRBJ2-5|15|.|TRBV5-1
CASNRLAGAQETQYF
>TRBJ2-2|13|.|TRBV12-3/TRBV12-4
CASRGLGPGELFF
>TRBJ2-6|16|.|TRBV27
CASSFNRGGGANVLTF
>TRBJ2-7|14|.|TRBV9
CASSVDFGSYEQYF
>TRBJ2-1|15|.|TRBV18
CASSPTYDPTGEQFF
>TRBJ2-1|18|.|TRBV18
CASSPLPPLAGTRDEQFF
>TRBJ1-2|14|once|TRBV18
CASSPGALPYGYTF
>TRBJ1-1|15|.|TRBV5-5
CASSPDPTGPTEAFF
>TRBJ1-1|14|.|TRBV7-9
CASRRTGSNTEAFF
>TRBJ2-3|16|.|TRBV12-5
CASARRIGVGSDTQYF
>TRBJ2-5|16|few|TRBV11-2
CASSSITGTAQETQYF
>TRBJ2-1|12|once|TRBV6-6
CASSYHYNEQFF
>TRBJ1-1|16|once|TRBV6-1
CASSESFGGRNTEAFF
>TRBJ1-6|14|.|TRBV6-5
CASSERTGGSPLHF
>TRBJ1-5|16|.|TRBV6-2/TRBV6-3
CASSYDPGSRNQPQHF
>TRBJ1-3|18|.|TRBV11-3
CASSTRAGFVWSGNTIYF
>TRBJ1-6|17|few|TRBV7-2
CASSSAFGTGYNSPLHF
>TRBJ2-5|14|.|TRBV19
CASSIEKGKETQYF
>TRBJ2-1|16|once|TRBV5-4
CASSYDRGSSYNEQFF
>TRBJ2-1|14|.|TRBV2
CASTTSGRNDEQFF
>TRBJ2-5|17|.|TRBV5-4
CASSLQPSGGAGETQYF
>TRBJ2-1|13|.|TRBV7-9
CASSLSQYNEQFF
>TRBJ2-2|13|.|TRBV27
CASSQQGTGELFF
>TRBJ1-1|15|few|TRBV5-1
CASSPVLGYRGQAFF
>TRBJ2-2|13|.|TRBV7-6
CASSRGGTGELFF